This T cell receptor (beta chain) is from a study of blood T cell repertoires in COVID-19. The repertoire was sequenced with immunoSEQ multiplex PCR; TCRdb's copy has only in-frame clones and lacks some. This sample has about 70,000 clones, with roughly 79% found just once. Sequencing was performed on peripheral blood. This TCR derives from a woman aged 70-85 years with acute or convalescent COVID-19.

CDR3 residues: CASPSLGSTNTEAFF. For the CDR3, the DNA is TGTGCCAGTCCATCCTTAGGGAGTACGAACACTGAAGCTTTCTTT. This chain links TRBV28 with TRBJ1-1, with unresolved D. V lost 9 bases to trimming and J lost 1 base, with 18 bases between them. Germline V lookup: CDR1 MDHEN, CDR2 SYDVKM. CDR3 length: 15 residues.